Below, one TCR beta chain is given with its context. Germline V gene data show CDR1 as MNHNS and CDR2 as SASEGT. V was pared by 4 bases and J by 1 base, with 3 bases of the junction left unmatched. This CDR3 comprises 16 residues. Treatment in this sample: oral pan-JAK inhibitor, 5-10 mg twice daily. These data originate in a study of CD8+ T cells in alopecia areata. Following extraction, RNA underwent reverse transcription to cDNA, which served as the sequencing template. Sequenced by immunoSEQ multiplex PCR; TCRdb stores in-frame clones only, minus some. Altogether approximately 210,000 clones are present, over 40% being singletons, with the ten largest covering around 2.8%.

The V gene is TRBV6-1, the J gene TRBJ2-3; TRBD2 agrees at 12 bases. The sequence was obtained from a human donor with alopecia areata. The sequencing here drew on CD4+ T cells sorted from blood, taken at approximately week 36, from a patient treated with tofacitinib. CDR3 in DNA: TGTGCCAGCAGTGGGAGGACTAGCGGGGGCACAGATACGCAGTATTTT. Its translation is CASSGRTSGGTDTQYF.